This TCR beta chain was sequenced for a study of blood T cell repertoires in COVID-19. Background on the study: COVID-19 samples from acute and convalescent phases originated in the United States, Italy and Spain.

Followed over time, Seattle patients had been enrolled while infection was active. This CDR3 has 15 residues. Germline V gene lookup returns CDR1 LGHDT and CDR2 YNNKEL (reference sequence). V was pared by 4 bases and J by 3 bases, with 6 bases of the junction left unmatched. In the original processing: From reference gene primer amplification, estimates of nucleated cell counts were derived. Repertoires were generated with immunoSEQ multiplex PCR, while TCRdb's copy carries only in-frame clones and drops some. V, J and clone size were drawn from that table, and D and trimming were deduced from the DNA. The sample yields 200,000 to 250,000 clones, roughly 86% seen once.

The source material was peripheral blood. The receptor was derived from a woman aged 50 to 60 with COVID-19, enrolled during active disease. The chain carries TRBV3-1 (or the pseudogene TRBV3-2) and TRBJ1-2; TRBD1 aligns across 9 bases. The CDR3 nucleotides are TGTGCCAGCAGCCCCCCGACAGGGGGAGACTATGGCTACACCTTC. Amino acids: CASSPPTGGDYGYTF.